The T cell receptor gamma chain under discussion was sequenced for a study of γδ T cells in repeated Plasmodium falciparum infection. The overall study: Age- and gender-matched Australian children served as comparison for malaria-exposed Malian children. Malaria-naive adults were infected with P. falciparum NF54 four times over roughly 590 days. Samples were taken at baseline, before some infections, and 21 days after each.

TCRdb re-processed the multiplex PCR reads using CATT. The table shows 20,000 to 30,000 gamma-chain clones, with around 2.9% occurring only once. This clone was seen a single time. The sample consisted of gamma-delta T cells from blood. This TCR was sampled from a pool of human donors (malaria-infected and uninfected, not separated).

The DNA for the CDR3 is TGTGCCTTGTGGGATCCGAGGCGGAAACTCTTT. Its translation: CALWDPRRKLF. V gene TRGV9 combines with J gene TRGJ1 or TRGJ2. The J gene, left out of TCRdb, was set here by checking the DNA against germline. Trimming took 4 bases from V and 12 from J; bases not matched to a gene: 9. The germline V gene encodes CDR1 GITISATS and CDR2 ISYDGTV (reference sequence). The CDR3 consists of 11 residues.